These 26 T cell receptor beta chains were all obtained from the same sample, sequenced in a study of beta chain features in type 1 diabetes. The authors reverse transcribed all of the isolated RNA, so sequencing captured expressed TCRB transcripts. Generated by immunoSEQ multiplex PCR, the TCRdb table keeps only in-frame clones and is missing some. The sample carries 150,000 or so clones, 11% recorded once. The sample taken for sequencing was central memory CD4+ T cells from blood. The receptors originated from a man aged 18 to 30 in good health.

The gene calls are TRBV29-1 and TRBJ1-2; 9 nucleotides line up with TRBD1. The CDR3 totals 14 residues. V shed 7 bases and J 4 bases; nucleotides not matched to a gene: 10. Germline CDR1 reads SQVTM; CDR2 reads ANQGSEA. As DNA, the CDR3 is TGCAGCGCTACCATAACGGGACAGGGCTATGGCTACACCTTC. This codes for CSATITGQGYGYTF.

The CDR3 reads CASSQSLGYEQYF. The DNA for the CDR3 is TGTGCCAGCAGCCAATCGCTCGGATACGAGCAGTACTTC. The chain is built from TRBV16 and TRBJ2-7; the D is unclear. The CDR3 extends over 13 amino acids. The germline CDR1 and CDR2 sequences are KGHSY and FQNENV. Deletions cut 0 bases from V and 4 bases from J, with 7 bases between.

The V and J genes are TRBV4-3 and TRBJ1-2; the D gene is possibly TRBD1 (5 bases). Germline lookup yields CDR1 LGHNA and CDR2 YSLEER. V was pared by 0 bases and J by 4 bases, with 15 bases between. This CDR3 has 16 residues. The CDR3: CASSQDYSSTAYGYTF. CDR3 DNA: TGCGCCAGCAGCCAAGATTATTCTTCGACAGCCTATGGCTACACCTTC.

V is TRBV11-2 and J is TRBJ2-7; D perhaps matches TRBD2 (6 bases). The CDR3 covers 12 residues. Germline lookup yields CDR1 SGHAT and CDR2 FQNNGV. The CDR3 nucleotides are TGTGCCAGCAGCTTAGCAACGGGACTCCCAAGCGTC. Its translation is CASSLATGLPSV.

The chain is built from TRBV5-1 and TRBJ2-5; D is uncertain. Germline assignment: CDR1 SGHRS and CDR2 YFSETQ. V was pared by 6 bases and J by 4 bases, with 13 bases between. This CDR3 spans 13 amino acids. CDR3 in DNA: TGCGCCAGCAATGAGATGTCAGGAGAGACCCAGTACTTC. This translates into CASNEMSGETQYF.

This chain joins TRBV30 and TRBJ2-5; D might be TRBD1 (6 bases). Germline V gives CDR1 GTSNPN, CDR2 SVGIG (reference sequence). CDR3 size: 14 residues. Trimming pared 3 bases from V and 1 base from J, leaving 12 bases between. CDR3 sequence reads: CAWRTQGSQETQYF. Written as DNA, the CDR3 is TGTGCCTGGAGGACACAGGGTTCCCAAGAGACCCAGTACTTC. The full variable domain, with the rest looked up from reference TRBV30 and TRBJ2-5, is SQTIHQWPATLVQPVGSPLSLECTVEGTSNPNLYWYRQAAGRGLQLLFYSVGIGQISSEVPQNLSASRPQDRQFILSSKKLLLSDSGFYLCAWRTQGSQETQYFGPGTRLLVL.

This clone was seen a few times. The V and J genes are TRBV29-1 and TRBJ2-1; the match to TRBD2 covers 10 bases. Germline trimming cut 7 bases from V and 8 bases from J; bases unmatched to any gene: 11. The CDR3 consists of 14 residues. Germline V gene sequence: CDR1 SQVTM, CDR2 ANQGSEA. The CDR3 sequence: CSALAGTSVHEQFF. CDR3 in DNA: TGCAGCGCCCTGGCCGGGACTAGCGTTCATGAGCAGTTCTTC.

This clone was seen only a few times. The chain has TRBV23-1 and TRBJ2-3, with 14 bases aligning to TRBD2. TRBV23-1 is given ORF status, its function remaining uncertain. CDR3 length: 19 residues. The V segment lost 2 bases and the J segment 0 bases; nucleotides outside the gene matches: 7. CDR3 bases: TGCGCCAGCAGTCAACCGGGACTAGCGGGAGCAACTAGCACAGATACGCAGTATTTT. This sequence encodes CASSQPGLAGATSTDTQYF.

Only a few counts were recorded for this clone. The chain recombines TRBV7-2 with TRBJ2-5; the D gene is possibly TRBD2 (6 bases). With 3 bases removed from V and 1 base from J, the gap between germline ends came to 9 bases. CDR3 length: 14 residues. Germline values: CDR1 SGHTA, CDR2 FQGNSA. CDR3 DNA sequence: TGTGCCAGCAGCTTGGCGGGACCCCAAGAGACCCAGTACTTC. This translates into CASSLAGPQETQYF.

This clone was counted only a few times. The CDR3 coding sequence is TGCGCCAGCAGCCAAGGTGGTTTTGGCCTCCAAGAGACCCAGTACTTC. Protein sequence: CASSQGGFGLQETQYF. The chain combines TRBV4-3 with TRBJ2-5; no reliable D call. Deletions cut 1 base from V and 1 base from J, with 13 bases between. CDR1 is LGHNA and CDR2 is YSLEER in the germline V gene. This CDR3 has 16 amino acids.

V gene TRBV4-1 combines with J gene TRBJ2-2; D assignment may be TRBD1 or TRBD2 (5 bases each). The length of the CDR3 is 14 residues. The germline V gene encodes CDR1 MGHRA and CDR2 YSYEKL. V was cut by 3 bases and J by 6 bases, with 11 bases left in between. Here the CDR3 DNA reads TGCGCCAGCAGCCACCGGGACGGAGCCGGGGAGCTGTTTTTT. Translated, it gives CASSHRDGAGELFF.

V is TRBV2 and J is TRBJ2-1, with unresolved D. The CDR3 runs 14 residues. Germline V CDR1 and CDR2: SNHLY, FYNNEI. Deletions cut 4 bases from V and 5 bases from J, with 12 bases between. CDR3 loop: CASSAWTTDNEQFF. CDR3 DNA: TGTGCCAGCAGTGCTTGGACGACCGACAATGAGCAGTTCTTC.

The chain combines TRBV7-9 with TRBJ1-2; TRBD1 is a possible D gene (6 bases). The germline gives CDR1 SEHNR, CDR2 FQNEAQ (reference sequence). The V end was cut by 5 bases, the J end by 8 bases, with 15 bases between. The length of the CDR3 is 13 residues. CDR3 sequence: CASSPVAGEGYTF. DNA for the CDR3: TGTGCCAGCAGCCCGGTGGCAGGGGAAGGCTACACCTTC.

V and J are TRBV28 and TRBJ2-3; a weak D match, TRBD1 (5 bases). CDR1 and CDR2 (germline): MDHEN, SYDVKM. V gave up 6 bases and J gave up 5 bases, with 9 bases separating them. The CDR3 has 12 amino acids. CDR3 in amino acids: CASRFRVDTQYF. In DNA form, the CDR3 reads TGTGCCAGCAGGTTCAGGGTAGATACGCAGTATTTT.

There are a few counts of this clone. The V call is TRBV7-9, the J call TRBJ2-5; tentative D call: TRBD1 (6 bases). The V end was cut by 3 bases, the J end by 10 bases, with 27 bases between. This CDR3 is 17 amino acids long. Germline V gene lookup returns CDR1 SEHNR and CDR2 FQNEAQ (reference sequence). The CDR3 DNA reads as TGTGCCAGCAGCTTCATCCTACAGGGCCGCACTCCTTGGAGCCAGTACTTC. Its protein is CASSFILQGRTPWSQYF.

This clone has more than one count but fewer than ten. CDR3 bases: TGCAGCGTTGGAAGAGGGACAGGGGGCGTTAATGGCTACACCTTC. Its translation is CSVGRGTGGVNGYTF. The V and J genes are TRBV29-1 and TRBJ1-2; 12 bases line up with TRBD1. Losses at the gene ends were 4 bases for V and 6 bases for J; bases not matched to a gene: 9. Germline assignment: CDR1 SQVTM and CDR2 ANQGSEA. There are 15 residues in the CDR3.

This sequence joins TRBV5-1 and TRBJ2-5; D unresolved. The CDR3 runs 13 residues. V lost 4 bases and J 2 bases, leaving 9 bases between the germline ends. CDR1 and CDR2 from the germline V gene are SGHRS and YFSETQ. CDR3 sequence: CASSRWPQETQYF. As DNA, the CDR3 is TGCGCCAGCAGCCGATGGCCACAAGAGACCCAGTACTTC.

The chain recombines TRBV25-1 with TRBJ2-2; TRBD1 aligns across 8 bases. Germline loops: CDR1 MGHDK, CDR2 SYGVNS. The CDR3 contains 14 residues. The junction had 5 bases not matched to a gene; V was cut back by 10 bases and J by 1 base. The DNA for the CDR3 is TGTGCCACACTCGGGACAGGGAACACCGGGGAGCTGTTTTTT. The encoded protein is CATLGTGNTGELFF.

The J gene is TRBJ1-1, the V gene TRBV11-1; D uncertain. CDR1 and CDR2 from the germline V gene are SGHAT and FQDESV (reference sequence). This CDR3 has 12 residues. The ends were cut back, 3 bases at V and 3 bases at J, with 5 bases in the middle. The CDR3: CASSFGDTEAFF. Here the CDR3 DNA reads TGTGCCAGCAGCTTCGGAGACACTGAAGCTTTCTTT.

The sample holds many counts of this clone. The chain links TRBV7-2 to TRBJ2-1; 12 nucleotides align to TRBD2. The CDR3 runs 15 residues. J lost 3 bases, V lost 5 bases, and 2 bases had no gene match. CDR1 and CDR2 (germline): SGHTA, FQGNSA. CDR3 amino acids: CASSQLAGGYNEQFF. The CDR3 bases are TGTGCCAGCAGCCAACTAGCGGGAGGCTACAATGAGCAGTTCTTC.

This clone came up a few times. The rearrangement links TRBV7-9 to TRBJ1-5; unclear D gene. There are 13 residues in the CDR3. Per germline, CDR1 SEHNR and CDR2 FQNEAQ (reference sequence). Trimming left V 1 base short and J 7 bases short, with 8 bases between. The CDR3 bases are TGTGCCAGCAGCTTAGGGGCTCAGCAGCCCCAGCATTTT. Its protein is CASSLGAQQPQHF. Together with reference TRBV7-9 and TRBJ1-5, the CDR3 gives the full variable domain: DTGVSQNPRHKITKRGQNVTFRCDPISEHNRLYWYRQTLGQGPEFLTYFQNEAQLEKSRLLSDRFSAERPKGSFSTLEIQRTEQGDSAMYLCASSLGAQQPQHFGDGTRLSIL.

This clone was picked up a small number of times. The genes are TRBV4-3 and TRBJ1-2, with D unclear. The CDR3 covers 13 residues. Germline values: CDR1 LGHNA, CDR2 YSLEER. The V and J ends lost 1 base and 2 bases respectively, with 5 bases between them. The CDR3 DNA is TGCGCCAGCAGCCAAGCTTACAACTATGGCTACACCTTC. Encoded protein: CASSQAYNYGYTF.

The V gene is TRBV10-3, the J gene TRBJ1-1; 8 bases map to TRBD1. Trimming at V came to 9 bases and at J to 5 bases, leaving 8 bases not matched to a gene. The CDR3 has 13 amino acids. The germline V gene encodes CDR1 ENHRY and CDR2 SYGVKD. CDR3 nucleotide sequence: TGTGCCATTTCGACAGGGGCGGTGACTGAAGCTTTCTTT. Its protein is CAISTGAVTEAFF.

The chain joins TRBV4-3 to TRBJ1-2; D unresolved. Germline lookup yields CDR1 LGHNA and CDR2 YSLEER. V was pared by 1 base and J by 4 bases, with 13 bases between. The CDR3 totals 15 residues. The CDR3 reads CASSQGRHLPYGYTF. The DNA of the CDR3 is TGCGCCAGCAGCCAAGGCAGGCACCTTCCCTATGGCTACACCTTC.

The chain employs TRBV7-6 and TRBJ2-5, with 9 bases that match TRBD2. The CDR3 totals 17 residues. Unmatched junction bases numbered 10, after V lost 1 base and J lost 4 bases. CDR1 SGHVS and CDR2 FNYEAQ come from the germline V gene. The CDR3 loop reads CASSLGISSGRSETQYF. The CDR3 DNA reads TGTGCCAGCAGCTTAGGTATCAGTAGCGGGAGATCAGAGACCCAGTACTTC.

This clone was detected only a few times. The chain recombines TRBV4-1 with TRBJ2-3, with unresolved D. Trimming shortened V by 0 bases and J by 0 bases, and 7 bases separated the two germline ends. Germline V lookup: CDR1 MGHRA, CDR2 YSYEKL. The CDR3 length is 15 residues. CDR3 DNA: TGCGCCAGCAGCCAAGAGGGCCATAGCACAGATACGCAGTATTTT. Its protein product is CASSQEGHSTDTQYF.